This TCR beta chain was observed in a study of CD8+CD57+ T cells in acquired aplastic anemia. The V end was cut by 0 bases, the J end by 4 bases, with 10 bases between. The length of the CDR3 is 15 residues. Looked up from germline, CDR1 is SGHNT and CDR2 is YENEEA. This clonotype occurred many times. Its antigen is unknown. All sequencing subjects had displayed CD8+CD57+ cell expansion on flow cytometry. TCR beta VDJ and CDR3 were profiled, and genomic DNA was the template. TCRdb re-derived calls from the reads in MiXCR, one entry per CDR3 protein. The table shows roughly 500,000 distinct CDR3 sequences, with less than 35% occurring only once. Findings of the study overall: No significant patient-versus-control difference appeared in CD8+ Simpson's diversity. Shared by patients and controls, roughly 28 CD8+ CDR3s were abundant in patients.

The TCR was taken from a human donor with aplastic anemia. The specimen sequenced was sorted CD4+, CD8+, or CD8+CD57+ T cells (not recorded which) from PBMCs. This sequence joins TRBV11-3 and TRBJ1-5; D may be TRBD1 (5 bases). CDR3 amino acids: CASSLERGGNQPQHF. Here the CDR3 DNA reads TGTGCCAGCAGCTTAGAACGGGGGGGGAATCAGCCCCAGCATTTT.